This T cell receptor beta chain was identified in a study of CD8+CD57+ T cells in acquired aplastic anemia. Study as a whole: Isolated CD4+ and CD8+ cells, once sorted, yielded DNA averaging around 3.3 ug. Overall study results and limits: Between the patient and control groups, CD8+ Simpson's diversity did not differ significantly. The same twenty-nine CD8+ CDR3 sequences occurred in patients and in controls.

The V gene lost 1 base and the J gene lost 2 bases, with 8 bases spanning the gap. Germline CDR1 and CDR2: DFQATT and SNEGSKA (reference sequence). The CDR3 contains 13 residues. Genomic DNA templated the TCR beta VDJ and CDR3 profiling. TCRdb itself ran the reads through MiXCR, one entry per CDR3 protein. The sample includes roughly 220,000 distinct CDR3 sequences, approximately 65% seen only once; the top ten take roughly 61%. Patients who underwent sequencing had shown CD8+CD57+ cell expansion by flow cytometry. All participating patients were living with severe acquired aplastic anemia. Details on this clonotype: What it recognizes is unknown. A read error is possible here, since a much larger clone lies one base away.

The clonotype was recovered from a human donor with aplastic anemia. The chain carries TRBV20-1 and TRBJ1-2; unclear D gene. Material: sorted CD4+, CD8+, or CD8+CD57+ T cells (not recorded which) from PBMCs. The CDR3 loop reads CSARGATNYGYTF. The CDR3 DNA is TGCAGTGCTAGAGGCGCCACGAACTATGGCTACACCTTC.